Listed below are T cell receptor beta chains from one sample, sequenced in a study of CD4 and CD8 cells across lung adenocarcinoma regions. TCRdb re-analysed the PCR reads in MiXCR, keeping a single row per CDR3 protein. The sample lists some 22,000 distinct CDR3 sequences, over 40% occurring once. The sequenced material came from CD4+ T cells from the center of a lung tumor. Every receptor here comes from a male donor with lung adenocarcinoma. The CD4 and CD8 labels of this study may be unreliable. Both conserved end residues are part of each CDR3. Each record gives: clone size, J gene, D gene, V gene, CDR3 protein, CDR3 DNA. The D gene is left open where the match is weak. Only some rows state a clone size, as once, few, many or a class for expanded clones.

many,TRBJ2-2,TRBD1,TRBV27,CASSADREGTGELFF,TGTGCCAGCAGTGCCGACAGGGAAGGTACCGGGGAGCTGTTTTTT
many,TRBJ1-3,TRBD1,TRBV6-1,CASSDRAGNTIYF,TGTGCCAGCAGCGACAGGGCTGGAAACACCATATATTTT
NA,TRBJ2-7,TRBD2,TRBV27,CASNWASGNDEQYF,TGTGCCAGCAACTGGGCTAGCGGGAACGATGAGCAGTACTTC
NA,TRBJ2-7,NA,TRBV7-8,CASSLAAGTYSYEQYF,TGTGCCAGCAGCTTAGCGGCGGGGACATACTCCTACGAGCAGTACTTC
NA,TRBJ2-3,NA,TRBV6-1,CASLGASTEKQYF,TGTGCCAGCCTGGGAGCGAGCACAGAGAAGCAGTATTTT
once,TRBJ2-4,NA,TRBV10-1,CAGRWGKNMQYF,TGCGCCGGGCGGTGGGGCAAGAACATGCAGTACTTC
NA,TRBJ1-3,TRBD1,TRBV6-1,CASSDQGDSGNTIYF,TGTGCCAGCAGTGATCAGGGGGACTCTGGAAACACCATATATTTT
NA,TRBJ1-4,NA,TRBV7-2,CASSPGTARKLFF,TGTGCCAGCAGCCCCGGGACGGCCCGAAAACTGTTTTTT
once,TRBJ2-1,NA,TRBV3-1,CASSQDTVRDDEQFF,TGTGCCAGCAGCCAAGATACGGTTCGGGACGATGAGCAGTTCTTC
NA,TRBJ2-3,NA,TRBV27,CASSLEVSTDKQYF,TGTGCCAGCAGTTTAGAAGTGAGCACAGATAAGCAGTATTTT
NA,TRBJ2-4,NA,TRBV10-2,CARRESAKDTQYF,TGCGCCAGGAGGGAGAGCGCCAAAGATACTCAGTACTTT
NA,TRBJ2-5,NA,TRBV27,CASRLKGVSVTETQYF,TGTGCCAGCAGGTTAAAAGGGGTTTCGGTCACAGAGACCCAGTACTTC
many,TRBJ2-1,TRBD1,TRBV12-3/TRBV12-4,CASRAAGGEQFF,TGTGCCAGCAGGGCCGCAGGGGGTGAGCAGTTCTTC
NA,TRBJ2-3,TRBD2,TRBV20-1,CSAGKGAGGDTDTQYF,TGCAGTGCTGGCAAGGGGGCGGGAGGGGACACAGATACCCAGTATTTC
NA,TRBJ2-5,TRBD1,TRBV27,CAGALGGSDQDTQYF,TGTGCCGGGGCGCTAGGGGGCAGTGACCAAGATACCCAGTACTTC
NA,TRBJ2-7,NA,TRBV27,CASSEGMGALYEQYF,TGTGCCAGCAGCGAAGGTATGGGGGCCCTCTACGAGCAGTACTTC
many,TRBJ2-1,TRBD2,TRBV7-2,CASSLGLAGGGYNEQFF,TGTGCCAGCAGCTTAGGGCTAGCGGGAGGGGGTTACAATGAGCAGTTCTTC
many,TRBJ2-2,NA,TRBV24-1,CATRTGTNTGELFF,TGTGCCACTCGAACAGGAACGAACACCGGGGAGCTGTTTTTT